Listed below are T cell receptor beta chains from one sample, sequenced in a study of PD-1 blockade in classical Hodgkin lymphoma. The assay was immunoSEQ multiplex PCR, and TCRdb's table has in-frame clones only and misses some. The table has 50,000 or so clones, just under 75% seen once. Sequences were derived from peripheral blood mononuclear cells (PBMCs), sampled before the second cycle of nivolumab. The source of these receptors is a human donor with classical Hodgkin lymphoma. Each CDR3 is given with its conserved first and last residue. The order of the fields is V gene, J gene, D gene, CDR3 protein. D genes are given only for firm matches.

TRBV7-9	TRBJ2-7	NA	CASTLAPSLSYEQYF
TRBV9	TRBJ2-5	NA	CASSVGPGNQETQYF
TRBV6-6	TRBJ1-3	NA	CASRASSGNTIYF
TRBV19	TRBJ1-2	TRBD1	CASSSTGGNYGYTF
TRBV28	TRBJ1-1	NA	CASSLSQGMNTEAFF
TRBV18	TRBJ1-1	TRBD1	CASSPPGQGMNTEAFF
TRBV18	TRBJ2-6	NA	CASSPLFSGANVLTF
TRBV7-9	TRBJ2-3	NA	CASRELDDTQYF
TRBV7-3	TRBJ2-1	TRBD2	CASSSPGLVNNEQFF
TRBV7-3	TRBJ2-5	TRBD1	CASSQGQGIQETQYF
TRBV6-5	TRBJ2-2	NA	CASSYRDGELFF
TRBV7-7	TRBJ1-1	NA	CASSLDKGTEAFF
TRBV7-9	TRBJ2-3	TRBD1	CASSSRDRGTDTQYF
TRBV12-5	TRBJ2-7	TRBD1	CASVPARDRGVCSYEQYF
TRBV25-1	TRBJ1-1	NA	CASSESGGNTEAFF
TRBV27	TRBJ1-1	TRBD1	CASSLEGALFTEAFF
TRBV5-4	TRBJ2-7	NA	CASSLDSDSPRQYF
TRBV19	TRBJ2-3	NA	CASAVMGQNTDTQYF
TRBV6-5	TRBJ1-4	NA	CASSSLAHVGEKLFF
TRBV7-9	TRBJ2-3	TRBD2	CASSFWGLAAFHTQYF
TRBV7-3	TRBJ2-3	TRBD2	CASSLRAGGDTDTQYF
TRBV7-9	TRBJ2-7	NA	CATRTHGGTYEQYF
TRBV5-1	TRBJ2-7	TRBD1	CASRAGQGYEQYF
TRBV29-1	TRBJ2-3	TRBD2	CSVEPSGKADTQYF
TRBV7-2	TRBJ1-1	NA	CASSSQRNTEAFF
TRBV27	TRBJ2-1	TRBD2	CASSSGLAGSGEQFF
TRBV4-3	TRBJ2-6	NA	CASSQDPMRPGANVLTF
TRBV6-1	TRBJ2-1	NA	CASSEYREFQFF
TRBV4-3	TRBJ2-7	NA	CASSQVAGGYEQYF
TRBV4-1	TRBJ1-1	NA	CASSQGAGTMNTEAFF
TRBV6-1	TRBJ1-2	NA	CASSVSPNYGYTF
TRBV7-2	TRBJ2-7	TRBD1	CASSLGTGNYEQYF
TRBV6-6	TRBJ1-3	NA	CASRGPGNTIYF
TRBV7-9	TRBJ2-7	NA	CASSLDAFGQYF
TRBV6-5	TRBJ1-1	TRBD1	CASSYPDREMNTEAFF
TRBV5-1	TRBJ2-7	TRBD1	CASSLAGSGTGFGEQYF
TRBV7-9	TRBJ2-7	TRBD1	CASSLDAGGRFEQYF
TRBV30	TRBJ1-5	NA	CAWSAEVRNQPQHF
TRBV6-5	TRBJ2-1	NA	CASSYSHNNEQFF